The 30 T cell receptor beta chains listed next were all sequenced from one sample in a study of blood T cells in healthy people across ages. A second PCR of roughly 7 to 11 cycles used a sample-barcoded 5' primer and a J-beta primer mix. TCRdb itself ran the 5' RACE reads through MiXCR, one entry per CDR3 protein. The table lists approximately 1.5 million distinct CDR3 sequences, about 32% of them singletons. Sequencing was performed on blood. Every receptor here comes from a woman in her thirties in good health.

The chain couples TRBV29-1 to TRBJ2-7; D may be TRBD2 (5 bases). Germline V gene sequence: CDR1 SQVTM, CDR2 ANQGSEA. V was pared by 4 bases and J by 4 bases, with 11 bases between. The CDR3 contains 12 residues. Here the CDR3 DNA reads TGCAGCGTTGGGGAGTTCGGTTACGAGCAGTACTTC. This encodes CSVGEFGYEQYF.

This clonotype was found a few times. The rearrangement links TRBV5-1 to TRBJ1-6, with D hard to call. The CDR3 is made up of 15 amino acids. V lost 1 base, J lost 8 bases, and 13 bases lay in between. Germline V gene lookup returns CDR1 SGHRS and CDR2 YFSETQ. This CDR3 reads CASSLRDNWDSPLHF. CDR3 DNA sequence: TGCGCCAGCAGCTTGAGAGACAACTGGGATTCACCCCTCCACTTT.

The J gene is TRBJ2-1, the V gene TRBV27, with D unclear. This CDR3 contains 13 residues. Per the germline V gene, CDR1 is MNHEY and CDR2 is SMNVEV (reference sequence). V was clipped by 6 bases and J by 7 bases, with 13 bases between them. The CDR3 here is CASSRGSRNEQFF. The CDR3 nucleotides read TGTGCCAGCAGCCGTGGGTCGAGAAATGAGCAGTTCTTC.

This clonotype has just a few counts. The chain recombines TRBV10-3 with TRBJ2-1, with 9 nucleotides matching TRBD2. The germline gives CDR1 ENHRY, CDR2 SYGVKD. With V trimmed by 4 bases and J by 8 bases, 9 bases remained unmatched. This CDR3 region has 15 residues. CDR3 DNA: TGTGCCATCAGTGGACGGCTAGCGGGGACGGATGAGCAGTTCTTC. Translated, it gives CAISGRLAGTDEQFF.

This clonotype was found a few times. The chain couples TRBV4-1 to TRBJ2-3, with D tentatively TRBD1 or TRBD2 (5 bases each). Germline loops: CDR1 MGHRA, CDR2 YSYEKL. V lost 10 bases, J lost 2 bases, and 13 bases lay in between. The CDR3 is 13 residues long. CDR3 bases: TGCGCCATTCGGGACGGAGACACAGATACGCAGTATTTT. It translates to CAIRDGDTDTQYF.

The chain employs TRBV9 and TRBJ1-2, with 7 bases fitting TRBD1. In germline, CDR1 is SGDLS, CDR2 YYNGEE. Trimming took 0 bases from V and 2 from J; bases not matched to a gene: 4. The CDR3 has 15 residues. The CDR3 DNA sequence: TGTGCCAGCAGCGTAGAATTCAGGGGGAACTATGGCTACACCTTC. This sequence encodes CASSVEFRGNYGYTF.

This clonotype was observed a few times. This chain joins TRBV6-1 and TRBJ1-4, with unresolved D. Germline CDR1 and CDR2: MNHNS and SASEGT. V was shortened by 6 bases and J by 5 bases, with 10 bases between the two germline ends. The CDR3 totals 13 residues. The CDR3 sequence: CASRPGPNEKLFF. In DNA form, the CDR3 reads TGTGCCAGCAGGCCCGGGCCCAATGAAAAACTGTTTTTT.

In its sample, this clonotype was seen a few times. The chain uses TRBV4-1 and TRBJ2-1, with 9 bases matching TRBD2. The V and J ends lost 6 bases and 7 bases, in that order; junction bases with no gene match: 10. This CDR3 contains 15 residues. From germline, CDR1 is MGHRA and CDR2 YSYEKL. CDR3 DNA: TGCGCCAGCAGTCAAAGCGGGGCGGGGGGGAATGAGCAGTTCTTC. This sequence encodes CASSQSGAGGNEQFF.

The chain uses TRBV9 and TRBJ1-1; D may be TRBD1 (5 bases). Germline loops: CDR1 SGDLS, CDR2 YYNGEE. Trimming took 4 bases from V and 5 from J, leaving 18 bases between them. This CDR3 spans 15 amino acids. CDR3 sequence (DNA): TGTGCCAGCAGCCCGAATACCAGGGCTCGAACTGAAGCTTTCTTT. Translated, it gives CASSPNTRARTEAFF. Full variable domain (outside the CDR3, taken from reference TRBV9 and TRBJ1-1): DSGVTQTPKHLITATGQRVTLRCSPRSGDLSVYWYQQSLDQGLQFLIQYYNGEERAKGNILERFSAQQFPDLHSELNLSSLELGDSALYFCASSPNTRARTEAFFGQGTRLTVV.

This chain links TRBV30 with TRBJ2-5, with 14 bases lining up with TRBD2. The J call may be incorrect, as the DNA end agrees better with TRBJ2-7. Germline V gene data show CDR1 as GTSNPN and CDR2 as SVGIG (reference sequence). The CDR3 has 15 residues. CDR3 region: CAWSIGTSGSDEQYF. CDR3 DNA sequence: TGTGCCTGGAGCATCGGGACTAGCGGGAGTGACGAGCAGTACTTC.

This CDR3 is CASSLGRAGNYGYTF. The CDR3 DNA reads TGTGCCAGCAGCTTAGGACGGGCAGGGAACTATGGCTACACCTTC. The V and J genes are TRBV11-2 and TRBJ1-2, with D possibly matching TRBD1 (5 bases). CDR3 length: 15 amino acids. Trimming took 1 base from V and 2 from J, leaving 11 bases between them. The germline CDR1 and CDR2 sequences are SGHAT and FQNNGV.

The sample holds a few counts of this clonotype. The chain recombines TRBV7-9 with TRBJ2-1; TRBD1 aligns across 9 bases. This CDR3 has 15 residues. Germline V gives CDR1 SEHNR, CDR2 FQNEAQ (reference sequence). The J segment lost 6 bases and the V segment lost 0 bases, leaving 3 bases of the junction unmatched. CDR3 coding DNA: TGTGCCAGCAGCTTAGCCGGGACAGGGCCCAATGAGCAGTTCTTC. Protein: CASSLAGTGPNEQFF.

This clonotype occurred a few times. The chain joins TRBV20-1 to TRBJ2-7, with 7 bases aligning to TRBD1. V dropped 6 bases and J dropped 0; count of bases not matched to a gene: 5. The CDR3 consists of 13 residues. The germline V gene has CDR1 DFQATT and CDR2 SNEGSKA (reference sequence). This CDR3 reads CSAPDRFSYEQYF. The CDR3 nucleotides are TGCAGTGCCCCGGACAGGTTCTCCTACGAGCAGTACTTC.

This clonotype was counted many times. The chain carries TRBV12-3 or TRBV12-4 and TRBJ2-7; possibly TRBD1 for D (6 bases). The ends were cut back, 8 bases at V and 0 bases at J, with 14 bases in the middle. The CDR3 loop spans 14 amino acids. The DNA for the CDR3 is TGTGCCAGCTCATCCGGGACACCCTCCTACGAGCAGTACTTC. It encodes CASSSGTPSYEQYF.

The gene calls are TRBV5-1 and TRBJ2-5; the match to TRBD1 covers 8 bases. This CDR3 is built from 14 residues. CDR1 SGHRS and CDR2 YFSETQ come from the germline V gene. V was clipped by 4 bases and J by 6 bases; unmatched bases: 8. The CDR3 is CASSPATGVQTQYF. CDR3 DNA: TGCGCCAGCAGCCCCGCGACAGGGGTGCAGACCCAGTACTTC.

This chain links TRBV15 with TRBJ1-1, with TRBD1 identical over 7 bases. Trimming cost V 0 bases and J 1 base; bases outside gene matches: 5. The CDR3 has 16 residues. Germline loops: CDR1 LNHNV, CDR2 YYDKDF (reference sequence). The CDR3 sequence is CATSRDPGTENTEAFF. CDR3 DNA sequence: TGTGCCACCAGCAGAGATCCCGGGACAGAGAACACTGAAGCTTTCTTT.

This clonotype was found a few times. The rearrangement links TRBV28 to TRBJ2-1; no reliable D call. CDR3 length: 16 residues. Trimming removed 5 bases from V and 0 bases from J, with 14 bases in between. CDR1 and CDR2 (germline): MDHEN, SYDVKM. The CDR3 nucleotides read TGTGCCAGCAGTACTTCTGACCGGAGCTCCTACAATGAGCAGTTCTTC. It codes for CASSTSDRSSYNEQFF.

V and J are TRBV2 and TRBJ1-2; no clear D gene. The V end lost 4 bases, the J end lost 5 bases, and 17 bases lay between the germline ends. The CDR3 is made up of 15 amino acids. Per the germline V gene, CDR1 is SNHLY and CDR2 is FYNNEI. The CDR3 bases are TGTGCCAGCAGTGCGTCAGGAACTTCGGTTTATGGCTACACCTTC. This codes for CASSASGTSVYGYTF.

This chain uses TRBV27 with TRBJ2-1; 7 positions match TRBD1. The CDR3 has 15 residues. Germline CDR1 is MNHEY and CDR2 is SMNVEV (reference sequence). The junction had 7 bases not matched to a gene; V was cut back by 6 bases and J by 2 bases. The CDR3 sequence: CASRLGQGAYNEQFF. DNA for the CDR3: TGTGCCAGCAGGTTAGGGCAGGGGGCCTACAATGAGCAGTTCTTC.

The chain employs TRBV5-1 and TRBJ2-5; unclear D gene. The CDR3 consists of 15 residues. The V end lost 5 bases, the J end lost 7 bases, and 21 bases lay between the germline ends. Germline CDR1 reads SGHRS; CDR2 reads YFSETQ. The CDR3, as DNA: TGCGCCAGCAGTCCGACCCGGCCGGACGAAGGGACCCAGTACTTC. Encoded protein: CASSPTRPDEGTQYF.

The DNA of the CDR3 is TGCACCAGCAGCCAAGATCGGACAGGGTCCGGACCCCTCCACTTT. This encodes CTSSQDRTGSGPLHF. V is TRBV1 and J is TRBJ1-6; the table assigns TRBD1, which was not confirmed against the DNA. TRBV1 is a recognized pseudogene. The CDR3 runs 15 residues.

The rearrangement uses TRBV27 and TRBJ2-7, with D possibly being TRBD1 (6 bases). Trimming took off 3 bases at V and 3 bases at J, with 15 bases between the two ends. Germline assignment: CDR1 MNHEY and CDR2 SMNVEV (reference sequence). The CDR3 runs 15 residues. CDR3 residues: CASSFAGAVGYEQYF. The CDR3 nucleotides are TGTGCCAGCAGTTTCGCAGGGGCAGTCGGCTACGAGCAGTACTTC.

The rearrangement links TRBV10-2 to TRBJ1-5; the D is unclear. Germline V CDR1 and CDR2: WSHSY, SAAADI. The CDR3 is made up of 15 amino acids. V was trimmed by 2 bases and J by 2 bases, leaving 10 bases between them. This CDR3 is CASSEKIYRNQPQHF. The CDR3 DNA reads as TGCGCCAGCAGTGAGAAGATTTATCGCAATCAGCCCCAGCATTTT.

The chain carries TRBV10-2 and TRBJ2-5; D possibly uses TRBD1 or TRBD2 (6 bases each). This CDR3 comprises 15 residues. CDR1 WSHSY and CDR2 SAAADI come from the germline V gene. The V and J ends lost 7 bases and 5 bases respectively, with 20 bases between them. The CDR3 protein is CASMRNGGSWETQYF. Here the CDR3 DNA reads TGCGCCAGCATGCGAAACGGGGGCTCGTGGGAGACCCAGTACTTC.

This clonotype was seen only a few times. The gene calls are TRBV11-2 and TRBJ1-1; tentatively, D is TRBD1 (5 bases). The V gene lost 4 bases and the J gene lost 4 bases, with 10 bases spanning the gap. Germline V gives CDR1 SGHAT, CDR2 FQNNGV. The CDR3 covers 13 residues. For the CDR3, the DNA is TGTGCCAGCAGCTCTTCAGGGATCACTGAAGCTTTCTTT. Its protein product is CASSSSGITEAFF.

Worth noting for this clonotype: A junction boundary mismatches the germline segment, possibly from a read error. The chain has TRBV4-1 and TRBJ2-3, with 13 bases aligning to TRBD2. Germline V lookup: CDR1 MGHRA, CDR2 YSYEKL. CDR3 size: 17 residues. CDR3 residues: CASSSGTSGERTDTQYF. The CDR3, as DNA: TGTGCCAGCAGCTCCGGGACTAGCGGGGAACGCACAGACACGCAGTATTTT.

The rearrangement links TRBV4-1 to TRBJ2-7, with D unclear. Germline V gives CDR1 MGHRA, CDR2 YSYEKL. The CDR3 totals 14 residues. V lost 1 base and J lost 2, with 9 bases in between. The CDR3 sequence is CASSQVPTPYEQYF. The CDR3 nucleotides are TGCGCCAGCAGCCAAGTCCCGACCCCCTACGAGCAGTACTTC.

The table lists this clonotype with a count of one. The gene calls are TRBV3-1 and TRBJ2-7, with TRBD2 matching over 7 bases. The CDR3 has 15 amino acids. Looked up from germline, CDR1 is LGHDT and CDR2 is YNNKEL (reference sequence). Losses at the gene ends were 4 bases for V and 6 bases for J; bases not matched to a gene: 12. The CDR3 here is CASSLSGREYLEQYF. Here the CDR3 DNA reads TGTGCCAGCAGCCTGTCGGGGCGGGAGTACCTCGAGCAGTACTTC.

This chain uses TRBV19 with TRBJ2-5; a possible D gene is TRBD2 (7 bases). Judging by the DNA end, TRBJ2-7 fits better; the J call may be wrong. The germline CDR1 and CDR2 sequences are LNHDA and SQIVND (reference sequence). This CDR3 is built from 16 residues. CDR3 loop: CASSMGRDTFDYEQYF. CDR3 coding DNA: TGTGCCAGTAGTATGGGGAGGGACACTTTTGACTACGAGCAGTACTTC.

This clonotype was observed a handful of times. The chain joins TRBV7-3 to TRBJ2-7; 10 bases line up with TRBD2. The CDR3 sequence is 16 residues long. The V gene's germline CDR1 is SGHTA and CDR2 FQGTGA. Trimming removed 4 bases from V and 3 bases from J; junction bases left unmatched: 9. The CDR3 sequence: CASSSRKLAGLYEQYF. The CDR3 region has the DNA TGTGCCAGCAGCTCCAGGAAACTAGCGGGGCTCTACGAGCAGTACTTC.